The source of this T cell receptor (beta chain) is a study of T cells after yellow fever vaccination (dated by TCRdb to between 2018 and 2020). Turning to the overall study: Libraries from fractions with low cell numbers were prepared with the SMART-Seq v4 Ultra Low Input RNA kit. To track T-cell clones before and after primary and booster YFV17D yellow fever vaccination, bulk TCR alpha and beta repertoires were sequenced longitudinally. Two healthy male donors, one aged 18 to 30 and one aged 30 to 39 years, were included in the cohort. Blood was collected at multiple timepoints before and after primary and secondary immunization, and bulk PBMC replicates and cell subsets were isolated.

The germline V gene (reference sequence) sets CDR1 to SEHNR and CDR2 to FQNEAQ. V and J are truncated by 3 bases and 9 bases respectively, leaving an intervening sequence of 11 bases. Counted from cysteine to phenylalanine, this CDR3 has 12 amino acids. Solely the CDR3 DNA is kept, with 36 bases framed from the first base. The treatment or condition label, read with the paper, signifies: live attenuated yellow fever vaccine strain. Two biological replicates of bulk PBMCs were collected at each blood-draw timepoint. A standard Ficoll-Paque protocol was used to isolate PBMCs from peripheral blood. RNA was extracted with TriZol from bulk PBMCs, CD4 and CD8 fractions, and dextramer-positive and dextramer-negative fractions. Broad study findings and their caveats: FACS-sorted repertoires could contain abundant contaminating clonotypes from the bulk population, so computational filtering was required. The secondary T-cell response was found to be weaker but faster than the primary response, with a peak reached on day 5 rather than on day 15. A small fraction of clonotypes showed up in both the CD4 and CD8 compartments, probably as a result of convergent recombination. Because only a couple of donors were included in the study, the extent to which the findings can be generalized is limited. After the booster, most of the clones that had expanded following primary vaccination were detected again (roughly 97% of CD4 and around 90% of CD8), which suggests that memory was broadly maintained.

A few counts support this clonotype. Its recognized antigen is unknown. Per-nucleotide qualities are absent, and no much larger clonotype sits a single base away. TCR cDNA was made using 5'RACE template switching, a step that added a universal primer site and unique molecular identifiers. Priming for cDNA synthesis came from both the TCR alpha and TCR beta constant segments. Library amplification involved two PCR steps, and the second step added sample barcodes and sequencing adapters. Sequencing of libraries was done on Illumina HiSeq 2500 (2x100 bp) or NovaSeq (2x150 bp). The source study handled its data this way. MIGEC handled demultiplexing of reads and collapsing into UMI consensus sequences, while MiXCR performed V(D)J alignment. Vaccine-responding clonotypes were identified with edgeR using replicate PBMC samples, with FDR below 0.01 and a log2 fold change above 5 up to day 15 being required. CD4 or CD8 identity was assigned to each bulk clonotype according to whether the clonotype was present at higher abundance in the sequenced CD4 repertoire or the sequenced CD8 repertoire. TCRdb reanalyzed the raw reads on its own, using fastp at Q25 for trimming and MiXCR for clone calling, and kept in-frame beta chains. Rows are combined by CDR3 protein, so each entry shows the most common genes and DNA. TCRdb's processing, not the authors' own work, is the source of the V and J calls. A total of hundreds of thousands of distinct CDR3 sequences appear in this sample, 13% of them only once. The ten largest clones take up more than 12% of the sample.

This receptor was identified in a man under 40 who received the YFV17D yellow fever vaccine. The sequencing used PBMCs, collected on the day of the yellow fever booster vaccination. Recombination linked TRBV7-9 to TRBJ2-5; a weak D assignment points to TRBD1 (6 bases agree). The nucleotides are TGTGCCAGCAGCTTTACAGGGAATTCCCAGTACTTC. This is translated as CASSFTGNSQYF.